This is a list of T cell receptor beta chains from one sample in a study of T cells in narcolepsy. Produced via immunoSEQ multiplex PCR; TCRdb's table is partial and in-frame only. The repertoire holds about 20,000 clones, 70% to 90% seen once, with 4% to 4.5% in the top ten. Material for sequencing was memory (CD45RA-) CD4+ T cells from blood. These receptor sequences come from a human donor in good health. CDR3s include the opening cysteine and the closing phenylalanine or tryptophan. The D gene is left open where the match is weak. Not all rows give a size; the values are once, few, many and, for expanded clones, a class.

j_gene,abundance,d_gene,len,v_gene,CDR3aa,CDR3nt
TRBJ2-7,few,NA,13,TRBV10-2,CASSGGGAYEQYF,TGCGCCAGCAGTGGAGGGGGGGCCTACGAGCAGTACTTC
TRBJ1-6,NA,NA,18,TRBV21-1,CASSKKARVRGMNSPLHF,TGTGCCAGCAGCAAGAAAGCGCGGGTGAGGGGGATGAATTCACCCCTCCACTTT
TRBJ2-3,few,NA,16,TRBV1,CTSPKGWTKSTDTQYF,TGCACCAGTCCGAAGGGCTGGACTAAGAGCACAGATACGCAGTATTTT
TRBJ1-3,NA,NA,14,TRBV7-8,CASSPNSWVGTIYF,TGTGCCAGCAGCCCCAATAGTTGGGTTGGCACCATATATTTT
TRBJ1-4,few,NA,17,TRBV7-6,CASSLAETAPTNEKLFF,TGTGCCAGCAGCTTAGCGGAGACAGCCCCCACTAATGAAAAACTGTTTTTT
TRBJ1-6,NA,NA,12,TRBV5-1,CASHRDNSPLHF,TGCGCCAGTCATCGGGATAATTCACCCCTCCACTTT
TRBJ1-5,NA,NA,13,TRBV2,CASTENSNQPQHF,TGTGCCAGCACCGAAAATAGCAATCAGCCCCAGCATTTT
TRBJ2-3,NA,NA,13,TRBV29-1,CSVGWDSKNTQYF,TGCAGCGTTGGTTGGGACTCAAAGAATACGCAGTATTTT
TRBJ2-2,NA,NA,9,TRBV7-2,CAITGELFF,TGTGCCATTACCGGGGAGCTGTTTTTT
TRBJ2-5,NA,TRBD2,17,TRBV5-1,CASSLGETSGGQETQYF,TGCGCCAGCAGCTTGGGAGAGACTAGCGGGGGCCAAGAGACCCAGTACTTC
TRBJ1-2,NA,TRBD1,14,TRBV5-4,CASSLRDRDHGYTF,TGTGCCAGCAGCTTGAGGGACAGGGACCATGGCTACACCTTC
TRBJ2-2,once,NA,14,TRBV6-1,CASREDISIGELFF,TGTGCCAGCAGGGAGGACATTTCTATCGGGGAGCTGTTTTTT
TRBJ2-6,NA,TRBD2,17,TRBV7-9,CASSLAGGVAGANVLTF,TGTGCCAGCAGCTTAGCGGGGGGGGTTGCTGGGGCCAACGTCCTGACTTTC
TRBJ2-2,few,NA,15,TRBV7-2,CASSLAGNYPGELFF,TGTGCCAGCAGCTTAGCGGGAAACTACCCCGGGGAGCTGTTTTTT
TRBJ2-7,once,NA,15,TRBV4-3,CASSQERGGRYEQYF,TGCGCCAGCAGCCAAGAAAGGGGCGGGCGCTACGAGCAGTACTTC
TRBJ1-1,NA,NA,15,TRBV18,CASSQLPGVNTEAFF,TGTGCCAGCTCACAGCTTCCGGGAGTGAACACTGAAGCTTTCTTT
TRBJ1-5,NA,TRBD1,15,TRBV19,CASNTDRGIGQPQHF,TGTGCCAGTAATACGGACAGGGGAATTGGTCAGCCCCAGCATTTT
TRBJ2-2,NA,TRBD1,15,TRBV2,CASSGTGSGTGELFF,TGTGCCAGCAGTGGGACAGGGAGCGGTACCGGGGAGCTGTTTTTT
TRBJ2-2,once,NA,16,TRBV18,CASSPSGQISTGELFF,TGTGCCAGCTCACCTTCAGGACAAATCTCCACCGGGGAGCTGTTTTTT
TRBJ2-1,NA,NA,12,TRBV27,CASSTNWGEQFF,TGTGCCAGCAGCACGAATTGGGGTGAGCAGTTCTTC
TRBJ1-6,NA,NA,16,TRBV19,CASSIPPGHSKSPLHF,TGTGCCAGTAGTATCCCTCCGGGACACAGTAAATCACCTCTCCACTTT
TRBJ1-2,NA,TRBD1,12,TRBV2,CASQGQELGYTF,TGTGCCAGCCAGGGACAGGAGCTTGGCTACACCTTC
TRBJ1-4,NA,NA,16,TRBV6-5,CASSYSIGPTNEKLFF,TGTGCCAGCAGTTATTCGATCGGCCCAACTAATGAAAAACTGTTTTTT
TRBJ2-5,NA,NA,13,TRBV2,CASSDLIKETQYF,TGTGCCAGCAGTGACCTCATTAAGGAGACCCAGTACTTC
TRBJ1-6,NA,NA,15,TRBV18,CASSPFGNSNSPLHF,TGTGCCAGCTCACCGTTTGGAAACTCTAATTCACCCCTCCACTTT
TRBJ1-4,NA,NA,13,TRBV27,CASSFRVGEKLFF,TGTGCCAGCAGTTTCAGGGTTGGTGAAAAACTGTTTTTT
TRBJ2-5,NA,NA,14,TRBV9,CASSATGRKETQYF,TGTGCCAGCAGCGCCACAGGGAGGAAAGAGACCCAGTACTTC
TRBJ2-3,NA,NA,15,TRBV5-1,CASSLVGQATDTQYF,TGCGCCAGCAGCTTGGTGGGCCAAGCAACAGATACGCAGTATTTT
TRBJ2-1,NA,NA,15,TRBV16,CASSPHRALYNEQFF,TGTGCCAGCAGCCCCCACAGGGCCCTATACAATGAGCAGTTCTTC
TRBJ1-2,NA,NA,15,TRBV15,CATSRRSDTREGYTF,TGTGCCACCAGCAGACGAAGTGACACTCGTGAGGGCTACACCTTC